The sequence of this T cell receptor (beta chain) was determined in a study of T cells in Graves' hyperthyroidism and ophthalmopathy. RNA transcripts served as the template for amplifying TCR beta CDR3 regions. A first-round RT-PCR of the TCR CDR3 used the HTBI primer set. One entry per CDR3 protein, called by TCRdb with MiXCR from the multiplex PCR reads. The sample yields some 350,000 distinct CDR3 sequences, just under 25% seen once. Newly diagnosed hyperthyroidism patients aged 18 to 65 years had disease lasting under 2 months. Using over 8.5 ml of fresh peripheral blood, PBMCs were prepared. This CDR3 has 15 residues. From germline, CDR1 is MNHEY and CDR2 SVGEGT. The V end lost 7 bases, the J end lost 2 bases, and 12 bases lay between the germline ends.

Sequencing used blood. The source is a man aged 50-59 years with Graves' hyperthyroidism. The chain couples TRBV6-2 or TRBV6-3 to TRBJ2-6; a possible D gene is TRBD2 (5 bases). In nucleotides, the CDR3 is TGTGCCAGCACCTCGGTCGGGACTGGGGCCAACGTCCTGACTTTC. Amino acid sequence: CASTSVGTGANVLTF.